These 19 T cell receptor beta chains share one sample of origin, sequenced in a study of cytomegalovirus exposure and HLA in healthy donors. Sequencing was performed with immunoSEQ multiplex PCR; in TCRdb, only in-frame clones are kept and a portion is missing. The data show about 180,000 clones, with roughly 85% seen just once and 16% held by the top ten. The sample taken for sequencing was PBMCs. Receptors were obtained from a man younger than 35 in good health and CMV-seropositive.

CDR3 sequence reads: CATSREGGGSYEQYF. The CDR3 bases are TGTGCCACCAGCAGGGAGGGCGGCGGATCCTACGAGCAGTACTTC. The gene calls are TRBV15 and TRBJ2-7; possible D gene TRBD2, 6 bases. Germline lookup yields CDR1 LNHNV and CDR2 YYDKDF (reference sequence). The CDR3 has 15 residues. V lost 3 bases to trimming and J lost 1 base, with 13 bases between them.

This clone was counted only a few times. This chain uses TRBV6-1 with TRBJ2-7, with D tentatively TRBD1 (6 bases). V lost 8 bases and J lost 1, with 15 bases in between. Germline CDR1 and CDR2: MNHNS and SASEGT. This CDR3 has 14 amino acids. The CDR3 here is CASGQIQASYEQYF. In DNA form, the CDR3 reads TGTGCCAGCGGACAGATACAGGCTTCCTACGAGCAGTACTTC.

CDR3 nucleotides: TGTGCCAGCTCACGGGGGGAAATGGTAGACGAGCAGTACTTC. Its translation is CASSRGEMVDEQYF. V gene TRBV18 combines with J gene TRBJ2-7, with D tentatively TRBD2 (6 bases). The germline CDR1 and CDR2 sequences are KGHSH and LQKENI. This CDR3 has 14 amino acids. Trimming removed 4 bases from V and 5 bases from J, with 15 bases in between.

This clone has more than one count but fewer than ten. The J gene is TRBJ1-4, the V gene TRBV6-6, with 7 nucleotides matching TRBD1. The germline V gene encodes CDR1 MNHNY and CDR2 SVGAGI (reference sequence). V gave up 7 bases and J gave up 5 bases; unmatched junction bases: 13. This CDR3 comprises 16 residues. Here the CDR3 reads CASKTIAGTENEKLFF. The DNA of the CDR3 is TGTGCCAGCAAAACGATTGCCGGGACAGAGAATGAAAAACTGTTTTTT.

V usage is TRBV7-2 and J usage is TRBJ1-4; the D gene is possibly TRBD1 (6 bases). This CDR3 spans 14 amino acids. Germline lookup yields CDR1 SGHTA and CDR2 FQGNSA. The V and J ends lost 3 bases and 8 bases respectively, with 13 bases between them. In nucleotides, the CDR3 is TGTGCCAGCAGCTTCAGGGGAGGGAACGAAAAACTGTTTTTT. It codes for CASSFRGGNEKLFF.

The genes are TRBV11-2 and TRBJ2-7; tentatively, D is TRBD1 (6 bases). This CDR3 has 13 amino acids. Germline V gene data show CDR1 as SGHAT and CDR2 as FQNNGV. V lost 5 bases, J lost 5 bases, and 13 bases lay in between. CDR3 protein: CASSPRTENEQYF. The CDR3 DNA is TGTGCCAGCAGCCCGCGGACAGAAAACGAGCAGTACTTC.

The J gene is TRBJ2-5, the V gene TRBV2; 12 nucleotides line up with TRBD2. V was pared by 7 bases and J by 0 bases, with 3 bases of the junction left unmatched. Germline lookup yields CDR1 SNHLY and CDR2 FYNNEI. This CDR3 comprises 15 residues. The CDR3 region has the DNA TGTGCCAGCACAGGGACTAGCGGGTACCAAGAGACCCAGTACTTC. It encodes CASTGTSGYQETQYF.

The J gene is TRBJ1-4, the V gene TRBV5-7, with 8 bases aligning to TRBD1. TRBV5-7 is noted as an ORF with a role that remains uncertain. J lost 0 bases, V lost 2 bases, and 6 bases had no gene match. CDR3 length equals 17 residues. The CDR3 coding sequence is TGTGCCAGCAGCTTACGGGACAGGCGTGCAACTAATGAAAAACTGTTTTTT. This codes for CASSLRDRRATNEKLFF.

This chain connects TRBV5-8 to TRBJ1-1; a weak D match, TRBD1 (5 bases). The CDR3 runs 12 residues. V was shortened by 2 bases and J by 6 bases, with 8 bases between the two germline ends. Germline V gives CDR1 SGHTS, CDR2 YDEGEE. CDR3 nucleotides: TGTGCCAGCAGCTTTAGGGGCCCTGAAGCTTTCTTT. This gives the protein CASSFRGPEAFF.

The genes are TRBV19 and TRBJ2-1; 10 positions match TRBD1. Germline trimming cut 5 bases from V and 6 bases from J; bases unmatched to any gene: 7. Germline CDR1 is LNHDA and CDR2 is SQIVND (reference sequence). This CDR3 is 15 amino acids long. The CDR3 DNA reads as TGTGCCAGTAGTTTCGGGACAGGGGAATTCAATGAGCAGTTCTTC. Translation gives CASSFGTGEFNEQFF.

V and J are TRBV6-1 and TRBJ2-7, with 9 positions matching TRBD2. CDR1 is MNHNS and CDR2 is SASEGT in the germline V gene. This CDR3 has 14 amino acids. J was trimmed by 0 bases and V by 3 bases; bases with no gene match: 0. The CDR3 is CASSEGLASYEQYF. In nucleotides, the CDR3 is TGTGCCAGCAGTGAGGGACTAGCCTCCTACGAGCAGTACTTC.

The chain combines TRBV9 with TRBJ2-7, with D perhaps matching TRBD2 (6 bases). V lost 4 bases and J lost 0, with 11 bases in between. CDR1 is SGDLS and CDR2 is YYNGEE in the germline V gene. The CDR3 consists of 14 residues. DNA for the CDR3: TGTGCCAGCAGCCCGGCCGGGGGCTCCTACGAGCAGTACTTC. Translated: CASSPAGGSYEQYF.

This chain joins TRBV28 and TRBJ1-2, with D possibly matching TRBD1 (5 bases). Deletions cut 6 bases from V and 0 bases from J, with 11 bases between. The germline V gene has CDR1 MDHEN and CDR2 SYDVKM. The CDR3 runs 14 residues. CDR3 DNA sequence: TGTGCCAGCAGAGAGGCGGGGCCTAACTATGGCTACACCTTC. Protein sequence: CASREAGPNYGYTF.

The J gene is TRBJ2-7, the V gene TRBV4-1; TRBD1 is a possible D gene (6 bases). Deletions cut 4 bases from V and 2 bases from J, with 21 bases between. The CDR3 consists of 17 residues. Germline assignment: CDR1 MGHRA and CDR2 YSYEKL. CDR3 region: CASSLVAGQYPPYEQYF. The CDR3 DNA is TGCGCCAGCAGCCTAGTCGCCGGACAGTATCCGCCCTACGAGCAGTACTTC.

This clone was picked up one time. V and J are TRBV9 and TRBJ2-2, with 9 bases lining up with TRBD1. Germline-derived CDR1 and CDR2 are SGDLS and YYNGEE. V shed 0 bases and J 4 bases; nucleotides not matched to a gene: 1. The CDR3 contains 15 residues. CDR3 sequence: CASSVGQGGTGELFF. Written as DNA, the CDR3 is TGTGCCAGCAGCGTAGGACAGGGGGGCACCGGGGAGCTGTTTTTT.

The V and J genes are TRBV2 and TRBJ2-1, with D hard to call. CDR3 size: 12 residues. The V end lost 7 bases, the J end lost 3 bases, and 7 bases lay between the germline ends. Looked up from germline, CDR1 is SNHLY and CDR2 is FYNNEI. The chain's CDR3 is CASNPGYNEQFF. The DNA for the CDR3 is TGTGCCAGCAATCCCGGCTACAATGAGCAGTTCTTC.

The chain combines TRBV9 with TRBJ1-2, with a possible D match to TRBD1 (6 bases). This CDR3 contains 15 residues. V lost 1 base, J lost 1 base, and 11 bases lay in between. Germline CDR1 reads SGDLS; CDR2 reads YYNGEE. CDR3 loop: CASSVLVGGNYGYTF. The CDR3 DNA follows: TGTGCCAGCAGCGTACTGGTAGGGGGTAACTATGGCTACACCTTC.

This clone has a handful of counts. This rearrangement joins TRBV29-1 to TRBJ2-7; TRBD1 matches at 11 bases. CDR3 size: 17 residues. Germline lookup yields CDR1 SQVTM and CDR2 ANQGSEA. V lost 6 bases and J lost 3; bases outside the gene matches: 16. CDR3 DNA sequence: TGCAGCGTCGTACTACAAACCGGGACAGGGGGTAACTACGAGCAGTACTTC. The encoded protein is CSVVLQTGTGGNYEQYF.

The rearrangement links TRBV18 to TRBJ2-1, with D perhaps TRBD1 (6 bases). The CDR3 consists of 13 residues. The germline gives CDR1 KGHSH, CDR2 LQKENI. V lost 3 bases and J lost 5, with 8 bases in between. CDR3 in DNA: TGTGCCAGCTCACCGGGACAAAACAATGAGCAGTTCTTC. Translation gives CASSPGQNNEQFF.